This TCR beta chain was recorded in a study of shared clonotypes between healthy human individuals. The assay was run at deep level. Clones were sequenced by immunoSEQ multiplex PCR, and TCRdb holds only the in-frame ones, with some missing. The data show some 490,000 clones, over 75% seen once. The study enrolled healthy HIV-negative adults without recent acute infections or vaccinations as donors. In germline, CDR1 is SGHTS, CDR2 YDEGEE. The V and J ends lost 1 base and 12 bases respectively, with 14 bases between them. The CDR3 has 13 residues. The TCR sequence derives from a woman between 35 and 50 years old in good health. Some clones in this sample may be carry-over from other donors' samples. The genes are TRBV5-8 and TRBJ1-5, with unresolved D. The source material was PBMCs. The CDR3 DNA reads as TGTGCCAGCAGCTTGTTAGGGCGAGAGCTCCAGCATTTT. This gives the protein CASSLLGRELQHF. Filled out from reference TRBV5-8 and TRBJ1-5, the complete variable domain reads EAGVTQSPTHLIKTRGQQATLRCSPISGHTSVYWYQQALGLGLQFLLWYDEGEERNRGNFPPRFSGRQFPNYSSELNVNALELEDSALYLCASSLLGRELQHFGDGTRLSIL.